Below are 23 T cell receptor beta chains sequenced from a single sample in a study of identical twins. TCRdb redid the calling of the 5' RACE reads with MiXCR, one entry per CDR3 protein. The sample consists of a few hundred thousand distinct CDR3 sequences, roughly 12% of them appearing once. These data also formed part of another study, on yellow fever vaccine responses in identical twins.

The sample taken for sequencing was memory (CD45RO+) T cells sorted from blood. Receptors were obtained from a woman between 18 and 29 years old in good health.

This clonotype appeared many times. The V call is TRBV10-3, the J call TRBJ1-2; a weak D match, TRBD1 (6 bases). This CDR3 is 14 amino acids long. V lost 7 bases and J lost 3, with 15 bases in between. In germline, CDR1 is ENHRY, CDR2 SYGVKD. CDR3: CAIKGAKGDYGYTF. The CDR3 nucleotides read TGTGCCATCAAAGGGGCCAAGGGGGACTATGGCTACACCTTC.

This clonotype appeared many times. This sequence joins TRBV18 and TRBJ2-3; D is perhaps TRBD1 or TRBD2 (5 bases each). Germline lookup yields CDR1 KGHSH and CDR2 LQKENI. The CDR3 is 18 amino acids. V lost 0 bases and J lost 0, with 16 bases in between. CDR3 in DNA: TGTGCCAGCTCACCACCCGGGGCAACCAGACCTAGCACAGATACGCAGTATTTT. The encoded protein is CASSPPGATRPSTDTQYF.

This clonotype was observed many times. V is TRBV7-9 and J is TRBJ2-1; D gene ambiguous. The CDR3 runs 12 residues. Trimming shortened V by 3 bases and J by 4 bases, and 4 bases separated the two germline ends. The germline gives CDR1 SEHNR, CDR2 FQNEAQ (reference sequence). CDR3 DNA: TGTGCCAGCAGCTTGTCGTACAATGAGCAGTTCTTC. Its translation: CASSLSYNEQFF. The full variable domain, completed using reference TRBV7-9 and TRBJ2-1, is DTGVSQNPRHKITKRGQNVTFRCDPISEHNRLYWYRQTLGQGPEFLTYFQNEAQLEKSRLLSDRFSAERPKGSFSTLEIQRTEQGDSAMYLCASSLSYNEQFFGPGTRLTVL.

This clonotype was observed many times. V usage is TRBV9 and J usage is TRBJ1-2; possible D gene TRBD1, 6 bases. CDR1 and CDR2 from the germline V gene are SGDLS and YYNGEE. V was clipped by 0 bases and J by 8 bases, with 14 bases between them. The CDR3 extends over 14 amino acids. For the CDR3, the DNA is TGTGCCAGCAGCGTAGGACTTGGGGGCTTCGGCTACACCTTC. Amino acid sequence: CASSVGLGGFGYTF.

This clonotype was counted between two and nine times. This chain links TRBV6-1 with TRBJ2-7; possibly TRBD2 for D (7 bases). Trimming took off 5 bases at V and 6 bases at J, with 20 bases between the two ends. The CDR3 has 15 residues. The germline V gene encodes CDR1 MNHNS and CDR2 SASEGT. The chain's CDR3 is CASSRAGQTYSEQYF. DNA for the CDR3: TGTGCCAGCAGTCGAGCGGGACAAACTTACTCCGAGCAGTACTTC.

The V call is TRBV7-9, the J call TRBJ1-4; 9 bases agree with TRBD1. The J segment lost 6 bases and the V segment lost 3 bases, leaving 8 bases of the junction unmatched. The germline V gene encodes CDR1 SEHNR and CDR2 FQNEAQ (reference sequence). The CDR3 sequence is 16 residues long. The CDR3 spells CASSFQNRGHDEKLFF. In nucleotides, the CDR3 is TGTGCCAGCAGCTTCCAGAACAGGGGGCACGATGAAAAACTGTTTTTT.

The table lists this clonotype with many counts. The chain links TRBV4-2 to TRBJ2-1; 13 bases match TRBD2. The trim removed 0 bases at V and 6 bases at J, leaving 2 bases unmatched. The germline V gene encodes CDR1 LGHNA and CDR2 YNFKEQ. This CDR3 is built from 16 residues. This CDR3 reads CASSQEGTSGTNEQFF. The CDR3 nucleotides are TGTGCCAGCAGCCAAGAAGGGACTAGCGGGACCAATGAGCAGTTCTTC.

The rearrangement joins TRBV7-6 to TRBJ2-5; tentatively, D is TRBD2 (6 bases). This CDR3 spans 14 amino acids. Between the trimmed V and J ends, which lost 5 bases and 1 base, there was a span of 11 bases. The germline CDR1 and CDR2 sequences are SGHVS and FNYEAQ. The CDR3 loop is CASSRGTPQETQYF. CDR3 DNA: TGTGCCAGCAGCCGGGGGACTCCCCAAGAGACCCAGTACTTC.

The chain couples TRBV12-3 or TRBV12-4 to TRBJ2-1; the match to TRBD2 covers 11 bases. V shed 5 bases and J 4 bases; nucleotides not matched to a gene: 7. CDR3 length: 16 amino acids. CDR3: CASSKQLAGAYNEQFF. CDR3 bases: TGTGCCAGCAGTAAGCAACTAGCGGGAGCTTACAATGAGCAGTTCTTC.

The CDR3 DNA reads as TGTGCCAGCAGCTTGGGAGGGACGAACCCTGGAAACACCATATATTTT. Translated: CASSLGGTNPGNTIYF. V is TRBV5-4 and J is TRBJ1-3; maybe TRBD1 (5 bases). CDR3 length: 16 residues. CDR1 and CDR2 from the germline V gene are SGHNT and YYREEE (reference sequence). V lost 0 bases to trimming and J lost 2 bases, with 12 bases between them.

This clonotype was seen only a few times. The CDR3: CATSDSTGEGAQYF. Written as DNA, the CDR3 is TGTGCCACCAGTGATTCGACAGGGGAGGGGGCCCAGTACTTC. The J gene is TRBJ2-5, the V gene TRBV24-1, with D possibly matching TRBD1 (8 bases). The ends were cut back, 2 bases at V and 9 bases at J, with 15 bases in the middle. Germline loops: CDR1 KGHDR, CDR2 SFDVKD. This CDR3 has 14 amino acids.

This clonotype has ten or more counts. This chain connects TRBV12-3 or TRBV12-4 to TRBJ1-5; the D gene is possibly TRBD1 (5 bases). The CDR3 extends over 14 amino acids. Trimming left V 5 bases short and J 7 bases short, with 15 bases between. For the CDR3, the DNA is TGTGCCAGCAGTGCTCAAACCCAGGGACAGCCCCAGCATTTT. Residues: CASSAQTQGQPQHF.

This clonotype has just a few counts. The chain has TRBV5-5 and TRBJ2-3, with TRBD2 matching over 7 bases. The junction had 3 bases not matched to a gene; V was cut back by 2 bases and J by 3 bases. CDR1 is SGHKS, CDR2 YYEKEE, per germline (reference sequence). This CDR3 comprises 14 residues. In nucleotides, the CDR3 is TGTGCCAGCAGCTTCACTAGCGAAACAGATACGCAGTATTTT. This sequence encodes CASSFTSETDTQYF.

There are a few counts of this clonotype. The J gene is TRBJ2-3, the V gene TRBV5-1, with 10 bases that match TRBD2. This CDR3 contains 14 residues. Germline loops: CDR1 SGHRS, CDR2 YFSETQ. V lost 6 bases and J lost 8; bases outside the gene matches: 9. CDR3 sequence: CASKEAGGRGTQYF. CDR3 nucleotide sequence: TGCGCCAGCAAGGAAGCGGGGGGGCGAGGTACGCAGTATTTT.

This clonotype occurred a few times. The chain links TRBV10-3 to TRBJ1-2, with D perhaps TRBD1 (6 bases). V dropped 0 bases and J dropped 5 bases, with 13 bases sitting between them. The CDR3 covers 15 residues. Germline CDR1 reads ENHRY; CDR2 reads SYGVKD. The CDR3 bases are TGTGCCATCAGTGAGTCCGGGACACGCCTTTATGGCTACACCTTC. Its translation: CAISESGTRLYGYTF.

This clonotype was counted a few times. V and J are TRBV29-1 and TRBJ1-5; D is ambiguous. CDR3 length: 13 amino acids. From germline, CDR1 is SQVTM and CDR2 ANQGSEA. With 7 bases removed from V and 6 bases from J, the gap between germline ends came to 16 bases. CDR3 sequence: CSATKDQTQPQHF. In DNA form, the CDR3 reads TGCAGCGCCACAAAAGACCAGACTCAGCCCCAGCATTTT.

The rearrangement joins TRBV12-3 or TRBV12-4 to TRBJ2-7; possibly TRBD1 for D (5 bases). V lost 9 bases and J 2 bases, leaving 11 bases between the germline ends. The length of the CDR3 is 12 residues. The CDR3 sequence is CASSRDPYEQYF. CDR3 nucleotides: TGTGCCAGTTCCAGGGATCCCTACGAGCAGTACTTC.

Ten or more counts support this clonotype. V usage is TRBV5-1 and J usage is TRBJ1-5; a weak D match, TRBD1 (5 bases). The V gene's germline CDR1 is SGHRS and CDR2 YFSETQ. The CDR3 extends over 15 amino acids. Trimming left V 1 base short and J 3 bases short, with 11 bases between. CDR3 nucleotides: TGCGCCAGCAGCTTGTCCGACAGCCTCAATCAGCCCCAGCATTTT. Translation: CASSLSDSLNQPQHF.

This chain uses TRBV9 with TRBJ2-3; maybe TRBD1 (5 bases). Germline V gene sequence: CDR1 SGDLS, CDR2 YYNGEE. The CDR3 length is 15 residues. The ends were cut back, 0 bases at V and 0 bases at J, with 8 bases in the middle. The CDR3 nucleotides are TGTGCCAGCAGCGTAGATGGGGCGAGCACAGATACGCAGTATTTT. It translates to CASSVDGASTDTQYF.

The sample holds many counts of this clonotype. The chain recombines TRBV3-1 with TRBJ2-6; 7 bases are shared with TRBD1. Looked up from germline, CDR1 is LGHDT and CDR2 is YNNKEL (reference sequence). This CDR3 has 14 amino acids. Trimming removed 4 bases from V and 7 bases from J; junction bases left unmatched: 4. The CDR3 region is CASSRQGEANVLTF. In DNA form, the CDR3 reads TGTGCCAGCAGCCGACAGGGTGAAGCCAACGTCCTGACTTTC.

In this sample, this clonotype turned up a few times. The V call is TRBV7-9, the J call TRBJ1-1; no clear D. Germline V CDR1 and CDR2: SEHNR, FQNEAQ (reference sequence). The CDR3 has 15 amino acids. Between the trimmed V and J ends, which lost 7 bases and 1 base, there was a span of 16 bases. The CDR3 DNA reads as TGTGCCAGCACACTCCTCCGGCGGAGGAACACTGAAGCTTTCTTT. It codes for CASTLLRRRNTEAFF.

The genes are TRBV20-1 and TRBJ2-3, with D tentatively TRBD2 (6 bases). Germline-derived CDR1 and CDR2 are DFQATT and SNEGSKA (reference sequence). The CDR3 contains 14 residues. The V end was cut by 5 bases, the J end by 0 bases, with 12 bases between. The CDR3 DNA reads as TGCAGTGCTCCCCCTAGCGATAGCACAGATACGCAGTATTTT. Translating gives CSAPPSDSTDTQYF.

A note on this clonotype: Because it lacks the conserved phenylalanine or tryptophan at the end, this CDR3 is likely a read error. The V gene is TRBV12-3 or TRBV12-4, the J gene TRBJ2-5; 7 bases agree with TRBD1. CDR3 length: 15 residues. J gave up 5 bases and V 6 bases, and 12 bases lay outside the gene matches. The CDR3: CASSQGDTNGETQYS. DNA for the CDR3: TGTGCCAGCAGCCAGGGGGACACCAACGGTGAGACCCAGTACTCC.